This is a list of T cell receptor beta chains from one sample in a study of CD8 T cells in ankylosing spondylitis. One entry per CDR3 protein results from TCRdb running MiXCR on the 5' RACE reads. Found here are about 540,000 distinct CDR3 sequences, roughly 13% of them singletons; the top ten hold 6.5% to 7%. Sequencing was done on a sample of blood, either unsorted or a sorted T cell fraction (not recorded which). The receptor source for this set is a male donor with ankylosing spondylitis. Both conserved end residues are part of each CDR3. Fields, in order: J gene, D gene, clone size, V gene, CDR3 protein, CDR3 DNA. A D gene is named only where the DNA matches it firmly. Clone size is stated in some rows and not others, as once, few, many or a class when expanded.

J: TRBJ2-3
D: TRBD1
size: NA
V: TRBV10-2
CDR3: CASSEPPRDRDIKTQYF
DNA: TGCGCCAGCAGTGAGCCGCCCCGGGACAGGGATATAAAAACGCAGTATTTT

J: TRBJ1-6
D: NA
size: many
V: TRBV12-3/TRBV12-4
CDR3: CASSLTVNSPLHF
DNA: TGTGCCAGCAGTTTGACAGTGAATTCACCCCTCCACTTT

J: TRBJ2-2
D: NA
size: NA
V: TRBV6-1
CDR3: CASEVGGLGGELFF
DNA: TGTGCCAGCGAGGTGGGGGGGCTAGGCGGGGAGCTGTTTTTT

J: TRBJ1-1
D: NA
size: NA
V: TRBV20-1
CDR3: CSAKIVGRGMNTEAFF
DNA: TGCAGTGCTAAGATTGTGGGGAGAGGGATGAACACTGAAGCTTTCTTT

J: TRBJ1-5
D: NA
size: NA
V: TRBV4-1
CDR3: CASSQRDGSNQPQHF
DNA: TGCGCCAGCAGCCAACGGGATGGTAGCAATCAGCCCCAGCATTTT

J: TRBJ2-2
D: TRBD1
size: many
V: TRBV20-1
CDR3: CSVPGQLTGELFF
DNA: TGCAGTGTCCCGGGACAGCTAACCGGGGAGCTGTTTTTT

J: TRBJ2-2
D: NA
size: NA
V: TRBV30
CDR3: CAWTGPNTGELFF
DNA: TGTGCCTGGACGGGACCGAACACCGGGGAGCTGTTTTTT

J: TRBJ2-3
D: TRBD2
size: NA
V: TRBV28
CDR3: CASSSPAGAPGTQYF
DNA: TGTGCCAGCAGTTCCCCAGCGGGAGCGCCGGGTACGCAGTATTTT

J: TRBJ1-5
D: NA
size: NA
V: TRBV4-1
CDR3: CASSQAQEGGQPQHF
DNA: TGCGCCAGCAGCCAAGCCCAGGAGGGCGGTCAGCCCCAGCATTTT

J: TRBJ2-2
D: TRBD2
size: NA
V: TRBV20-1
CDR3: CSASILAVNTGELFF
DNA: TGCAGTGCTAGTATTCTAGCGGTTAACACCGGGGAGCTGTTTTTT